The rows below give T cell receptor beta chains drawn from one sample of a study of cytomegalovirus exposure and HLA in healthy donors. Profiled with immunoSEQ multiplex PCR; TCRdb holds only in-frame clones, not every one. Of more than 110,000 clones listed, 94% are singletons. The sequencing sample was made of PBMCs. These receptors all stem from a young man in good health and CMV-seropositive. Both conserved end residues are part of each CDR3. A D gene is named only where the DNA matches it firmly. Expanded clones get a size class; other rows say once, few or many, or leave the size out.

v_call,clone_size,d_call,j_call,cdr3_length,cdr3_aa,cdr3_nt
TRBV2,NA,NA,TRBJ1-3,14,CASSASRSGNTIYF,TGTGCCAGCAGTGCAAGCCGCTCTGGAAACACCATATATTTT
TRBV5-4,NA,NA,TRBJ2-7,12,CASSLDQDRQYF,TGTGCCAGCAGCTTGGACCAAGACAGGCAGTACTTC
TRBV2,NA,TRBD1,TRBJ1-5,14,CASSLDRGNQPQHF,TGTGCCAGCAGCCTCGACAGGGGCAATCAGCCCCAGCATTTT
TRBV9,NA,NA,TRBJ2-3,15,CASSSQGGLRDTQYF,TGTGCCAGCAGCAGTCAGGGTGGGTTGAGAGATACGCAGTATTTT
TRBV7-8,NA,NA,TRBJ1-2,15,CASSLRYETNYGYTF,TGTGCCAGCAGCCTCCGCTACGAGACTAACTATGGCTACACCTTC
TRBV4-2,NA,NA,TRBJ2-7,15,CASSQDQQVAYEQYF,TGTGCCAGCAGCCAAGATCAACAGGTAGCCTACGAGCAGTACTTC
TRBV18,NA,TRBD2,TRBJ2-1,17,CASSPTIAGPNGNEQFF,TGTGCCAGCTCCCCGACCATAGCGGGACCCAACGGAAATGAGCAGTTCTTC
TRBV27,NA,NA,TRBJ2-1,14,CASSPVGGYNEQFF,TGTGCCAGCAGTCCCGTAGGGGGCTACAATGAGCAGTTCTTC
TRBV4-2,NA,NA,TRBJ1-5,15,CASSHAQGRGQPQHF,TGTGCCAGCAGCCATGCACAGGGAAGGGGTCAGCCCCAGCATTTT
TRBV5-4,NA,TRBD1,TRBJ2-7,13,CASSFGTGLEQYF,TGTGCCAGCAGCTTCGGGACAGGGCTCGAGCAGTACTTC
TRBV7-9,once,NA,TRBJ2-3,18,CASSLLSRGAGSTDTQYF,TGTGCCAGCAGCTTACTATCACGGGGGGCGGGCAGCACAGATACGCAGTATTTT
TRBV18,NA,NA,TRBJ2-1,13,CASSPGLNNEQFF,TGTGCCAGCTCACCGGGACTCAACAATGAGCAGTTCTTC
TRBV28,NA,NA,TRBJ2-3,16,CASSLRGLEFTDTQYF,TGTGCCAGCAGTCTAAGGGGCTTAGAGTTCACAGATACGCAGTATTTT
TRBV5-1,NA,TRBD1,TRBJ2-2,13,CASRQGDTGELFF,TGCGCCAGCCGACAGGGGGACACCGGGGAGCTGTTTTTT
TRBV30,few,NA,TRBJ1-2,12,CAWSVRRVGYTF,TGTGCCTGGAGTGTACGGCGGGTCGGCTACACCTTC
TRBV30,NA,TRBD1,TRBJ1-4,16,CAWSGDREARWEKLFF,TGTGCCTGGAGTGGGGACAGGGAGGCCCGTTGGGAAAAACTGTTTTTT
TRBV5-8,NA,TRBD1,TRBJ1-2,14,CASSSGTGKRGYTF,TGTGCCAGCAGCTCTGGGACAGGGAAAAGGGGCTACACCTTC
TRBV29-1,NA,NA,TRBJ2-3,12,CSVLQGWDTQYF,TGCAGCGTTTTACAGGGTTGGGATACGCAGTATTTT
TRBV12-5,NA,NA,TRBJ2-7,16,CASGFPGDKRGYEQYF,TGTGCTAGTGGTTTCCCCGGGGACAAAAGGGGTTACGAGCAGTACTTC
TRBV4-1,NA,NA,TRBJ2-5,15,CASSQDYPGEKTQYF,TGCGCCAGCAGCCAAGATTACCCCGGGGAGAAGACCCAGTACTTC
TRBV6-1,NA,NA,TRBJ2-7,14,CASARVIADYEQYF,TGTGCCAGCGCCCGGGTCATCGCGGACTACGAGCAGTACTTC
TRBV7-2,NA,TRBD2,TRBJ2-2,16,CASSPAASGFTGELFF,TGTGCCAGCAGCCCAGCCGCTAGCGGCTTCACCGGGGAGCTGTTTTTT
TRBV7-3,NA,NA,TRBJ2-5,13,CASSLINEGTQYF,TGTGCCAGCAGCCTGATCAATGAGGGGACCCAGTACTTC
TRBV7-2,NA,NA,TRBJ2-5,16,CASSLGSAPREETQYF,TGTGCCAGCAGCTTAGGGAGCGCCCCTAGGGAGGAGACCCAGTACTTC
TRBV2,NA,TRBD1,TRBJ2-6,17,CASRLQGAGSGANVLTF,TGTGCCAGCAGATTACAGGGGGCAGGGTCTGGGGCCAACGTCCTGACTTTC
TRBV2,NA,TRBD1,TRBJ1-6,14,CASSLTGDHSPLHF,TGTGCCAGCAGTTTGACAGGGGACCATTCACCCCTCCACTTT
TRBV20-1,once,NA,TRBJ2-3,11,CSARSTDTQYF,TGCAGTGCTCGGAGCACAGATACGCAGTATTTT
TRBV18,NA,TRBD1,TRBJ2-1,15,CASSPGQGLYDEQFF,TGTGCCAGCTCACCAGGACAGGGATTATACGATGAGCAGTTCTTC
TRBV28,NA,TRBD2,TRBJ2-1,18,CASSSPGLVLNLYNEQFF,TGTGCCAGCAGTTCGCCGGGACTAGTCCTAAATTTGTACAATGAGCAGTTCTTC
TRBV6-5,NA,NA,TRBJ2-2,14,CASSGQWYTGELFF,TGTGCCAGCAGTGGACAGTGGTACACCGGGGAGCTGTTTTTT
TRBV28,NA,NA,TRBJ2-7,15,CASSQTWTGVYEQYF,TGTGCCAGCAGTCAAACCTGGACGGGAGTTTACGAGCAGTACTTC
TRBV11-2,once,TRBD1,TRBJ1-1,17,CASNHAPGQGVNTEAFF,TGTGCCAGCAACCATGCTCCGGGACAGGGAGTGAACACTGAAGCTTTCTTT
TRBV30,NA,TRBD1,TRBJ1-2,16,CAWSARRTGTLYGYTF,TGTGCCTGGAGTGCCAGGAGGACAGGGACCCTTTATGGCTACACCTTC
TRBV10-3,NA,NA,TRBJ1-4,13,CAISESKGVELFF,TGTGCCATCAGTGAGTCTAAAGGAGTCGAGCTGTTTTTT
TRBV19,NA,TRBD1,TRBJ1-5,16,CASSIRTGGGNQPQHF,TGTGCCAGTAGTATCAGGACAGGGGGAGGCAATCAGCCCCAGCATTTT
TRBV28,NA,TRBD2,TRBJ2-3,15,CASSSAGARTDTQYF,TGTGCCAGCAGTTCGGCGGGAGCGAGGACAGATACGCAGTATTTT
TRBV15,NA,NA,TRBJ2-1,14,CATSREGRQKQQFF,TGTGCCACCAGCAGAGAAGGGCGACAGAAACAGCAGTTCTTC
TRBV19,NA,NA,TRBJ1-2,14,CASRSGQFNYGYTF,TGTGCCAGTAGATCGGGTCAATTCAACTATGGCTACACCTTC
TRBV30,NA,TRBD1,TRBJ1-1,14,CAWSGDRGRTEAFF,TGTGCCTGGAGTGGCGACAGGGGGCGGACTGAAGCTTTCTTT
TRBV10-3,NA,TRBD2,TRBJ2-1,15,CAISKREGNNNEQFF,TGTGCCATCAGTAAGCGGGAGGGCAATAACAATGAGCAGTTCTTC
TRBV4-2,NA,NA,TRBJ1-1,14,CASSQQVDRGEAFF,TGTGCCAGCAGCCAACAGGTGGATAGGGGGGAAGCTTTCTTT
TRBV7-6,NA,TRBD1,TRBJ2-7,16,CASSPGQGASSYEQYF,TGTGCCAGCAGCCCCGGACAGGGCGCAAGCTCCTACGAGCAGTACTTC
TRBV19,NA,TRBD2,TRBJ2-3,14,CASSEAGLTDTQYF,TGTGCCAGTAGTGAAGCGGGACTCACAGATACGCAGTATTTT
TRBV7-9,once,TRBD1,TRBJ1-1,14,CASSPGQGAAEAFF,TGTGCCAGCAGCCCAGGACAGGGGGCGGCTGAAGCTTTCTTT
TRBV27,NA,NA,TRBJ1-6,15,CASSLGQYRNSPLHF,TGTGCCAGCAGTTTGGGGCAGTATAGGAATTCACCCCTCCACTTT
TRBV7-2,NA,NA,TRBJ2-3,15,CASSLEDTRTDTQYF,TGTGCCAGCAGCTTAGAGGACACCCGCACAGATACGCAGTATTTT
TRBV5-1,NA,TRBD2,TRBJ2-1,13,CASSFSGRNEQFF,TGCGCCAGCAGTTTTAGCGGGAGGAATGAGCAGTTCTTC
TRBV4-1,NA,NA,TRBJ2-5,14,CASQTYLYQETQYF,TGCGCCAGCCAAACTTACCTGTACCAAGAGACCCAGTACTTC
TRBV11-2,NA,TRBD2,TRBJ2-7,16,CASSYPPSGSSYEQYF,TGTGCCAGCAGCTACCCGCCTAGCGGGTCTTCCTACGAGCAGTACTTC
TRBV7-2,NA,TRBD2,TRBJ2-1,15,CASSVSGSSYNEQFF,TGTGCCAGCAGCGTTAGCGGGAGCTCCTACAATGAGCAGTTCTTC
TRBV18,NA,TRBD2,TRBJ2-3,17,CASSPLTSGSVGDTQYF,TGTGCCAGCTCCCCTCTGACTAGCGGGAGCGTCGGAGATACGCAGTATTTT
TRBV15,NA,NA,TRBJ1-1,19,CATSRDLAGRWEGNTEAFF,TGTGCCACCAGCAGAGATCTGGCAGGGCGATGGGAGGGGAACACTGAAGCTTTCTTT
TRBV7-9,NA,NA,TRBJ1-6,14,CASRPTGSYSPLHF,TGTGCCAGCAGACCCACAGGGTCTTATTCACCCCTCCACTTT
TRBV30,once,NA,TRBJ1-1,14,CAWPRGPGFTEAFF,TGTGCCTGGCCGCGGGGCCCGGGGTTCACTGAAGCTTTCTTT
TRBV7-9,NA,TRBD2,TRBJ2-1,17,CASSSPGLAEAYNEQFF,TGTGCCAGCAGCTCCCCGGGACTAGCGGAAGCCTACAATGAGCAGTTCTTC
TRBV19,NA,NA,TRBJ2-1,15,CASSMGRSSYNEQFF,TGTGCCAGTAGTATGGGGAGGAGCTCCTACAATGAGCAGTTCTTC
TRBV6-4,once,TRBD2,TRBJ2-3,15,CASSEIAGLSDTQYF,TGTGCCAGCAGTGAAATAGCGGGATTGTCAGATACGCAGTATTTT
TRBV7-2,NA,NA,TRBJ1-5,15,CASSLDGQPNQPQHF,TGTGCCAGCAGCTTAGATGGACAGCCCAATCAGCCCCAGCATTTT
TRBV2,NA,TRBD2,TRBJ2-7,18,CASSEKLLGTSDTYEQYF,TGTGCCAGCAGTGAAAAGCTCCTAGGGACTAGCGATACCTACGAGCAGTACTTC
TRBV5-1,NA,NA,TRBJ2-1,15,CASSSTGSSYNEQFF,TGCGCCAGCAGCTCGACTGGGAGCTCCTACAATGAGCAGTTCTTC